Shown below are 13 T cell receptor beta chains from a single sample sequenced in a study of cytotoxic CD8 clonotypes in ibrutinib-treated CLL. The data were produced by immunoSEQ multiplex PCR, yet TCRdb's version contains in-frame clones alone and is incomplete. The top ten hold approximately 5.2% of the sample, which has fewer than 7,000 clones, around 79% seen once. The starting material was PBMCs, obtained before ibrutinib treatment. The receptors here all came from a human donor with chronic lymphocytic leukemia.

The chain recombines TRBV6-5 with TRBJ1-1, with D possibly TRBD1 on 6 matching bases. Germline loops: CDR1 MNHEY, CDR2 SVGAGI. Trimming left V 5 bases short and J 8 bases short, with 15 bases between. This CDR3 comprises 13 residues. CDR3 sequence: CASSRPDRPEAFF. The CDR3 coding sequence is TGTGCCAGCAGTCGACCGGACAGACCCGAAGCTTTCTTT.

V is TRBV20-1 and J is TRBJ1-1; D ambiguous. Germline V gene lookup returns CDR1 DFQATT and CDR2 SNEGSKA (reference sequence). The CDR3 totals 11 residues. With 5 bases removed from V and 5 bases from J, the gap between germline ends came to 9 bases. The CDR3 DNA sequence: TGCAGTGCTCCCCGGCTTACTGAAGCTTTCTTT. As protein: CSAPRLTEAFF.

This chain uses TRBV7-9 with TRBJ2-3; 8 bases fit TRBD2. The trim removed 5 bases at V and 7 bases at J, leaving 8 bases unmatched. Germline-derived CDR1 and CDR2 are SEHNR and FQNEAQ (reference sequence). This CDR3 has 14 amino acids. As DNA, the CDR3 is TGTGCCAGCAGCCCCGGACTAGCCCAAAATACGCAGTATTTT. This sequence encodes CASSPGLAQNTQYF.

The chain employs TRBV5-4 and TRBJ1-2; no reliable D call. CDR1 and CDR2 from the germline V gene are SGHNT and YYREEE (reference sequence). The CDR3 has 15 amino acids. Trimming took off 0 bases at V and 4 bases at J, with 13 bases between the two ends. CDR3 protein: CASSLEPGSLYGYTF. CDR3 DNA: TGTGCCAGCAGCTTGGAACCGGGGAGCCTCTATGGCTACACCTTC. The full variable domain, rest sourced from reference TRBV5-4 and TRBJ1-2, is ETGVTQSPTHLIKTRGQQVTLRCSSQSGHNTVSWYQQALGQGPQFIFQYYREEENGRGNFPPRFSGLQFPNYSSELNVNALELDDSALYLCASSLEPGSLYGYTFGSGTRLTVV.

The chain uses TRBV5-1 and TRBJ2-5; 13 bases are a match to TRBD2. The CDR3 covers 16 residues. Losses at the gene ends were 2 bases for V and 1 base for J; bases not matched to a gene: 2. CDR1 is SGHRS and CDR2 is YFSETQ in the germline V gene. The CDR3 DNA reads TGCGCCAGCAGCTTAGGACTAGCGGGAGCCCAAGAGACCCAGTACTTC. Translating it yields CASSLGLAGAQETQYF.

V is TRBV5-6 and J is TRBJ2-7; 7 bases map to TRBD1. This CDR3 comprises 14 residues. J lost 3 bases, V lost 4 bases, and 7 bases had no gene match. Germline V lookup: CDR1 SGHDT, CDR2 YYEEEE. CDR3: CASSLRDSYYEQYF. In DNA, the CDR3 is TGTGCCAGCAGCCTACGGGACAGCTACTACGAGCAGTACTTC.

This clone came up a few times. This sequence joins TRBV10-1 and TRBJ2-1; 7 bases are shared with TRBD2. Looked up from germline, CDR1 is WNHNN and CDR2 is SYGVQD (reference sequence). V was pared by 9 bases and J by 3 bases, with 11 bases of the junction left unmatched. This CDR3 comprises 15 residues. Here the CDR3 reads CASSFGRGIYNEQFF. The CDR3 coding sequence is TGCGCCAGTTCGTTCGGGCGGGGGATCTACAATGAGCAGTTCTTC.

For the CDR3, the DNA is TGTGCCAGCAGCTTACCGACCATTTCGGCAGATACGCAGTATTTT. This codes for CASSLPTISADTQYF. The chain carries TRBV5-4 and TRBJ2-3; D unresolved. The ends were cut back, 2 bases at V and 4 bases at J, with 14 bases in the middle. The CDR3 consists of 15 residues. In germline, CDR1 is SGHNT, CDR2 YYREEE (reference sequence).

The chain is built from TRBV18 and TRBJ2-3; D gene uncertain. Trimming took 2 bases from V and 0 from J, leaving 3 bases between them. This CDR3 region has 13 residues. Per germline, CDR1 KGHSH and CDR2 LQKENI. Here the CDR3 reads CASSPYSTDTQYF. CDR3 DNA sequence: TGTGCCAGCTCACCATACAGCACAGATACGCAGTATTTT.

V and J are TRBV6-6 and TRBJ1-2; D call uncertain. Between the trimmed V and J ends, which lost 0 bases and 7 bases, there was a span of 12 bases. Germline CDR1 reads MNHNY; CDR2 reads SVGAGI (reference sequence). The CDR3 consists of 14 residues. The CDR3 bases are TGTGCCAGCAGTTACTCCTCGCAGGTCGGTGGCTACACCTTC. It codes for CASSYSSQVGGYTF.

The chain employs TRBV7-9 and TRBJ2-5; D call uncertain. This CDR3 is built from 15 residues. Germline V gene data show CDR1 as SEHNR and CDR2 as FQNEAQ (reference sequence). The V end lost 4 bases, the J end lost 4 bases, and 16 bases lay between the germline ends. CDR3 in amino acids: CASSSLGTLGETQYF. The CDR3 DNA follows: TGTGCCAGCAGCTCCTTGGGTACCCTGGGAGAGACCCAGTACTTC.

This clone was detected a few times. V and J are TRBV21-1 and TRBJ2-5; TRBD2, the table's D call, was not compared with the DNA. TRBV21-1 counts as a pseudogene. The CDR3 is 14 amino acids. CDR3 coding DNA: TGTGCCAGCAGCAAAAAGACGGCGGTGGGTACCCAGTACTTC. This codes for CASSKKTAVGTQYF.

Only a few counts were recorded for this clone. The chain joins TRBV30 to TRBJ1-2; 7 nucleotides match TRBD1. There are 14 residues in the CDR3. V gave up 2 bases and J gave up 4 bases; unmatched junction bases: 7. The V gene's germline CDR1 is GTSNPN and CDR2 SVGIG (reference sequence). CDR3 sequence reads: CAWSTVGGGYGYTF. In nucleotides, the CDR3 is TGTGCCTGGAGTACGGTAGGGGGCGGCTATGGCTACACCTTC.